This T cell receptor beta chain is from a study of shared T cell receptors in the human thymus. V shed 4 bases, J shed 4 bases, and the junction held 11 bases outside the gene matches. CDR1 and CDR2 from the germline V gene are SGHRS and YFSETQ. The CDR3 contains 15 residues. Data came from immunoSEQ multiplex PCR; TCRdb stores just in-frame clones and leaves some out. This sample yields 720,000 or so clones, of which approximately 85% are seen a single time; roughly 0.01% belongs to the top ten. The same specimen was also included in a second study, on human thymus T cells. This second study says: Thymus was obtained from resections taken during corrective heart surgery. Apparent bias marked the V and J gene usage of thymic and blood repertoires. As related research reported, thymic repertoires overlapped highly among unrelated individuals.

This clonotype originated in a girl younger than two with a congenital heart defect. The chain has TRBV5-1 and TRBJ2-7, with 7 bases matching TRBD1. The sample taken for sequencing was thymocytes. CDR3 sequence reads: CASSTAVPGGYEQYF. Written as DNA, the CDR3 is TGCGCCAGCAGCACCGCGGTGCCAGGGGGTTACGAGCAGTACTTC.